This T cell receptor beta chain came from a study of T cell repertoires in cytomegalovirus infection. Whole-study context: Use of recently identified HLA-C-restricted and well-studied HLA-B-restricted CMV epitopes was part of the study. Evidence of both CMV infection and a matching HLA type came from public TCR beta signatures.

TCRdb called the reads again in MiXCR, with one record for every CDR3 protein. The sample lists approximately 1,000,000 distinct CDR3 sequences, approximately 31% occurring once. The germline V gene has CDR1 MNHGY and CDR2 SAAAGT. The CDR3 contains 17 residues. Study observations and caveats: CMV-specific TCR beta clonotypes restricted by HLA-C dominated the ex vivo response. Carriers of CMV and the relevant HLA type were discriminated by public TCR beta frequency.

With regard to this clonotype: Antigen unknown. The junction and the germline gene differ at one end; a read error may be behind it.

This clonotype was sampled from a human donor in good health (CMV status not recorded). Some clones in this sample may be carry-over from other donors' samples. Material: cultured CD8+ T cells from PBMCs, obtained from culture after CMV antigen stimulation. The V and J genes are TRBV6-8 and TRBJ2-2, with 9 nucleotides matching TRBD2. The CDR3 loop is CASTLRGGALNTRELFF. As DNA, the CDR3 is TGTGCCAGCACCCTGCGGGGGGGGGCACTAAACACCAGGGAGCTGTTTTTT.